This TCR beta chain was profiled in a study of control samples from healthy donors and cancer patients. Profiling relied on immunoSEQ multiplex PCR, and the TCRdb table lists in-frame clones only, not all of them. This sample has about 61,000 clones; nearly 90% occur once, and the top ten carry 6%. The receptor was isolated from a man between 60 and 70 years old with colorectal cancer. The sequenced sample was PBMCs.

CDR3 protein: CASSYMGTSLNNEQFF. In DNA, the CDR3 is TGTGCCAGCAGTTACATGGGGACTAGCCTAAACAATGAGCAGTTCTTC. The V call is TRBV6-5, the J call TRBJ2-1; 9 nucleotides match TRBD2. J lost 5 bases, V lost 2 bases, and 7 bases had no gene match. The CDR3 has 16 residues. Per germline, CDR1 MNHEY and CDR2 SVGAGI.